Presented here are 13 T cell receptor beta chains from one specimen sequenced in a study of T cells in tumors and immune-related adverse events. Method: immunoSEQ multiplex PCR; TCRdb's copy keeps in-frame clones and lacks some. Of 5,100 or so clones listed, less than 65% were seen once; the top ten hold approximately 5.2%. The starting material was gut tissue, obtained from a patient treated with anti-PD-1 therapy. These receptors were obtained from a female donor with metastatic renal cell carcinoma.

This clone turned up a few times. V and J are TRBV10-2 and TRBJ2-7; 7 bases are shared with TRBD2. V gave up 8 bases and J gave up 0 bases; unmatched junction bases: 7. This CDR3 region has 14 residues. Germline values: CDR1 WSHSY, CDR2 SAAADI. DNA of the CDR3: TGCGCCAGCGGGGAGGGAGGGAGCTCCTACGAGCAGTACTTC. Protein: CASGEGGSSYEQYF.

The rearrangement links TRBV5-4 to TRBJ2-3, with 11 bases fitting TRBD2. The CDR3 spans 18 residues. The junction had 13 bases not matched to a gene; V was cut back by 0 bases and J by 7 bases. Germline V lookup: CDR1 SGHNT, CDR2 YYREEE (reference sequence). CDR3 nucleotide sequence: TGTGCCAGCAGCTTGGGGCCAGTCGGGACTAGCGGTTCTTATACGCAGTATTTT. The encoded protein is CASSLGPVGTSGSYTQYF.

In its sample, this clone was seen a few times. The chain has TRBV5-6 and TRBJ1-2; D possibly corresponds to TRBD1 (6 bases). Germline values: CDR1 SGHDT, CDR2 YYEEEE. With 8 bases removed from V and 4 bases from J, the gap between germline ends came to 12 bases. The CDR3 is 12 residues long. DNA for the CDR3: TGTGCCAGTGGACAGCAGAGCTATGGCTACACCTTC. Residues: CASGQQSYGYTF.

This chain connects TRBV21-1 to TRBJ2-2; TRBD1 is the table's D call, not checked against the DNA. TRBV21-1 is a known pseudogene. This CDR3 is built from 16 residues. CDR3 DNA: TGTGCCAGCAGCGGGCGGGACAGGGCAAACACCGGGGAGCTGTTTTTT. Translated: CASSGRDRANTGELFF.

The gene calls are TRBV23-1 and TRBJ2-5; TRBD1 agrees at 9 bases. TRBV23-1 is an open reading frame, and its role is uncertain. The CDR3 is made up of 15 amino acids. The J segment lost 1 base and the V segment lost 3 bases, leaving 3 bases of the junction unmatched. Here the CDR3 reads CASSQGQGCQETQYF. CDR3 bases: TGCGCCAGCAGTCAGGGACAGGGATGCCAAGAGACCCAGTACTTC.

This clone was seen a handful of times. V is TRBV7-2 and J is TRBJ1-2; a weak D match, TRBD1 (6 bases). Per germline, CDR1 SGHTA and CDR2 FQGNSA. The CDR3 is 12 residues long. As DNA, the CDR3 is TGTGTCATCAGGAGGGGGGCCTATGGCTACACCTTC. Its translation: CVIRRGAYGYTF. Combining the CDR3 with reference TRBV7-2 and TRBJ1-2 gives the whole variable domain GAGVSQSPSNKVTEKGKDVELRCDPISGHTALYWYRQSLGQGLEFLIYFQGNSAPDKSGLPSDRFSAERTGGSVSTLTIQRTQQEDSAVYLCVIRRGAYGYTFGSGTRLTVV.

This chain joins TRBV18 and TRBJ2-5; 8 bases fit TRBD1. Germline V gives CDR1 KGHSH, CDR2 LQKENI. J lost 5 bases, V lost 5 bases, and 10 bases had no gene match. This CDR3 is 15 amino acids long. The CDR3 sequence is CASSSTGAGLETQYF. CDR3 nucleotides: TGTGCCAGCTCATCGACAGGGGCCGGCCTGGAGACCCAGTACTTC.

V usage is TRBV2 and J usage is TRBJ1-1; no firm D call. V lost 11 bases, J lost 8 bases, and 15 bases lay in between. This CDR3 is built from 11 residues. The V gene's germline CDR1 is SNHLY and CDR2 FYNNEI. CDR3 nucleotides: TGTGCCTCGGGTGAGGTGTTAGAAGCTTTCTTT. Amino acid sequence: CASGEVLEAFF.

The rearrangement uses TRBV2 and TRBJ2-6, with D possibly matching TRBD2 (5 bases). Trimming cost V 3 bases and J 1 base, with 10 bases left between them. CDR3 length equals 16 residues. The germline V gene encodes CDR1 SNHLY and CDR2 FYNNEI. The CDR3 sequence: CASSERTFSGANVLTF. Written as DNA, the CDR3 is TGTGCCAGCAGTGAGCGGACTTTTTCTGGGGCCAACGTCCTGACTTTC. Full variable domain (outside the CDR3, taken from reference TRBV2 and TRBJ2-6): EPEVTQTPSHQVTQMGQEVILRCVPISNHLYFYWYRQILGQKVEFLVSFYNNEISEKSEIFDDQFSVERPDGSNFTLKIRSTKLEDSAMYFCASSERTFSGANVLTFGAGSRLTVL.

This clone came up a few times. The rearrangement uses TRBV7-8 and TRBJ2-7; D is undetermined. Trimming shortened V by 2 bases and J by 3 bases, and 8 bases separated the two germline ends. CDR1 and CDR2 (germline): SGHVS, FQNEAQ. The CDR3 has 13 residues. CDR3 region: CASSLPPDYEQYF. Written as DNA, the CDR3 is TGTGCCAGCAGCTTACCACCCGACTACGAGCAGTACTTC.

V is TRBV11-3 and J is TRBJ2-5, with TRBD1 matching 7 bases. Germline CDR1 is SGHNT and CDR2 is YENEEA. With V trimmed by 5 bases and J by 1 base, 7 bases remained unmatched. The CDR3 totals 15 residues. CDR3 residues: CASSRDGQAQETQYF. The CDR3 DNA reads TGTGCCAGCAGCCGAGACGGACAGGCCCAAGAGACCCAGTACTTC. Based on the CDR3 plus reference TRBV11-3 and TRBJ2-5, the full variable domain is EAGVVQSPRYKIIEKKQPVAFWCNPISGHNTLYWYLQNLGQGPELLIRYENEEAVDDSQLPKDRFSAERLKGVDSTLKIQPAELGDSAVYLCASSRDGQAQETQYFGPGTRLLVL.

V gene TRBV7-6 combines with J gene TRBJ1-2; the match to TRBD1 covers 7 bases. Germline CDR1 reads SGHVS; CDR2 reads FNYEAQ. There are 14 residues in the CDR3. After removal of 1 base from V and 4 bases from J, the junction contained 3 bases not matched to a gene. CDR3 DNA: TGTGCCAGCAGCTTAGGGGGACAGCTCTATGGCTACACCTTC. Translated: CASSLGGQLYGYTF.

This clone occurred a few times. The genes are TRBV18 and TRBJ1-1; D remains ambiguous. Germline assignment: CDR1 KGHSH and CDR2 LQKENI. This CDR3 is built from 15 residues. The V and J ends lost 1 base and 0 bases respectively, with 9 bases between them. CDR3 residues: CASSPQDGLNTEAFF. CDR3 sequence (DNA): TGTGCCAGCTCACCACAGGACGGTTTGAACACTGAAGCTTTCTTT.